The TCR beta chain under discussion was sequenced for a study of T cells in localized non-small cell lung cancer (dated by TCRdb to the early 2020s). Describing the broader study: T cell repertoires of more than 200 early-stage NSCLC patients were analyzed, with tumors being compared against uninvolved tumor-adjacent lungs. All 250 or so NSCLC patients in the cohort were treatment-naive and had localized lung tumors that were resected. A mean age of about 66 years was recorded for the NSCLC patients, of whom 129 were male and about a hundred were female.

The CDR3 starts with the cysteine, ends with the phenylalanine, and has 14 residues. The DNA shown is the 42-base CDR3, in frame from base 1. V is shortened by 5 bases, J by 2 bases, and the region joining them spans 13 bases. The germline V gene gives CDR1 as SGHTA and CDR2 as FQGNSA. The immunoSEQ Assay was used to sequence TCR beta CDR3 regions from DNA. Regarding the original processing steps: To compute T cell density, TCR beta template counts were normalized to usable DNA, which was estimated by amplifying housekeeping genes. Richness was estimated with the preseqR package, extrapolating to 400,000 templates for PBMC samples and 120,000 templates for tissue samples. Clonality was taken to be one minus Pielou's evenness. Tissue-enriched TCRs were identified through differential abundance testing performed on productive amino-acid clonotypes, with a minimum total count of 5 and an alpha of 0.1. The Jaccard Index and the Morisita Overlap Index were used to measure repertoire overlap between compartments. GLIPH clustered TCR beta CDR3s with public tetramer-defined viral CDR3s; viral motifs required at least three viral sequences plus V-gene enrichment. The table comes from immuneACCESS by way of TCRdb, which keeps in-frame sequences with V and J called. Part of the clones is missing from these tables; in studies checked, under half for an unresolved V gene and the rest for unknown reasons. D and trimming come from the DNA, and the V and J calls and clone size come from that table. The sample contains around 50,000 clones, 86% of them found a single time. The leading ten clones occupy about 5.6% of the sample.

General findings and caveats noted by the study authors: A median of 57 of the top 100 tumor clones turned up in the paired uninvolved adjacent lung, and about 28 of those clones also ranked among the top 100 of that same adjacent lung. Uninvolved tumor-adjacent lung showed the highest T cell clonality, higher than tumor, which suggests more focused antigenic responses in the uninvolved tumor-adjacent lung. Because of the exploratory design, TCR variables were selected using unadjusted p-values without false-discovery rate correction. Higher T cell density in blood was associated with longer overall survival, whereas higher clonality in adjacent lung was associated with shorter survival. Multi-region tumor sequencing was not performed, so intratumor heterogeneity could not be excluded.

Remarks on this clone: Its antigen is still unknown. Per-nucleotide qualities are absent, and no much larger clonotype sits a single base away.

At diagnosis, peripheral blood, uninvolved tumor-adjacent lung and tumor were collected and were preserved as a mix of fresh-frozen and FFPE material. Blood samples were analyzed as peripheral blood mononuclear cells for TCR repertoire profiling. The chain couples TRBV7-2 to TRBJ2-7, with TRBD1 tentatively as D gene (6 bases match). The input for sequencing was peripheral blood, taken before any cancer treatment. This clonotype originated in a woman aged 40-69 years with stage I lung adenocarcinoma. The nucleotides are TGTGCCAGCAGCCTGGGGGCCCTTACCTACGAGCAGTACTTC. This is translated as CASSLGALTYEQYF.